The next 20 T cell receptor beta chains were all read from a single sample in a study of beta chain features in type 1 diabetes. Study-level findings and limits: Across all four CD4+ subsets, people with type 1 diabetes showed modestly shorter TCRB CDR3s.

Antigens of these TCRs are unknown. Expressed TCRB transcripts were sequenced because the isolated RNA had all been reverse transcribed beforehand. Using immunoSEQ multiplex PCR, the repertoire was profiled, and TCRdb retains in-frame clones only, with some absent. The repertoire holds 600,000 to 700,000 clones, 12% seen once, with over 0.1% in the top ten. Sequencing was performed on naive CD4+ T cells from blood. These receptors were taken from a man between 25 and 39 years old with type 1 diabetes.

This clone was seen only a few times. The V gene is TRBV6-6, the J gene TRBJ1-2; no reliable D call. This CDR3 is 12 amino acids long. Germline V gives CDR1 MNHNY, CDR2 SVGAGI (reference sequence). Trimming took off 5 bases at V and 7 bases at J, with 11 bases between the two ends. The CDR3 DNA reads TGTGCCAGCAGTCCTGACCTAGCTGGCTACACCTTC. Protein product: CASSPDLAGYTF.

This chain joins TRBV18 and TRBJ1-2; no firm D call. V was clipped by 3 bases and J by 4 bases, with 15 bases between them. CDR1 and CDR2 from the germline V gene are KGHSH and LQKENI. The CDR3 is 15 amino acids. The CDR3 loop is CASSPGQDRGYGYTF. DNA of the CDR3: TGTGCCAGCTCACCTGGTCAGGACCGAGGCTATGGCTACACCTTC.

The rearrangement joins TRBV4-2 to TRBJ2-7; 11 nucleotides align to TRBD1. Losses at the gene ends were 3 bases for V and 6 bases for J; bases not matched to a gene: 4. Per the germline V gene, CDR1 is LGHNA and CDR2 is YNFKEQ. The CDR3 has 14 residues. For the CDR3, the DNA is TGTGCCAGCAGCCACGGACAGGGGGCTAGCGAGCAGTACTTC. Its protein is CASSHGQGASEQYF.

This chain joins TRBV29-1 and TRBJ1-2; D perhaps matches TRBD1 (5 bases). CDR1 and CDR2 (germline): SQVTM, ANQGSEA. CDR3 length equals 12 residues. The V end lost 4 bases, the J end lost 6 bases, and 12 bases lay between the germline ends. The CDR3, as DNA: TGCAGCGTTGGACAGTCTACAAATGGCTACACCTTC. Protein product: CSVGQSTNGYTF.

V and J are TRBV5-1 and TRBJ1-2; no reliable D call. The germline V gene has CDR1 SGHRS and CDR2 YFSETQ. V was trimmed by 0 bases and J by 5 bases, leaving 5 bases between them. CDR3 length equals 12 residues. The CDR3 spells CASSLDGYGYTF. The CDR3 nucleotides are TGCGCCAGCAGCTTGGACGGGTATGGCTACACCTTC.

This rearrangement joins TRBV11-2 to TRBJ2-2, with 7 bases fitting TRBD1. The CDR3 is 14 amino acids. Germline V gives CDR1 SGHAT, CDR2 FQNNGV. The V segment lost 10 bases and the J segment 0 bases; nucleotides outside the gene matches: 5. In DNA, the CDR3 is TGTGCCATTAAAGACAGGGCGAACACCGGGGAGCTGTTTTTT. Its protein product is CAIKDRANTGELFF.

Notes on this clone: The sample contains more than one DNA sequence encoding this CDR3. V is TRBV4-3 and J is TRBJ1-2; TRBD1 might be the D (6 bases). V gave up 0 bases and J gave up 2 bases, with 13 bases separating them. Germline loops: CDR1 LGHNA, CDR2 YSLEER. CDR3 size: 16 residues. The CDR3 DNA is TGCGCCAGCAGCCAAGATTTGGCAGGGGCGAACTATGGCTACACCTTC. Amino acids: CASSQDLAGANYGYTF.

This clone was seen a few times. The rearrangement joins TRBV4-3 to TRBJ2-7; unclear D gene. The CDR3 length is 16 residues. Trimming left V 0 bases short and J 3 bases short, with 15 bases between. Germline CDR1 LGHNA, CDR2 YSLEER. The CDR3 coding sequence is TGCGCCAGCAGCCAAGATCTGGTACAGACGTACTACGAGCAGTACTTC. This gives the protein CASSQDLVQTYYEQYF.

The chain couples TRBV29-1 to TRBJ1-5, with D possibly being TRBD1 (5 bases). CDR3 size: 12 residues. The V gene's germline CDR1 is SQVTM and CDR2 ANQGSEA. Trimming removed 6 bases from V and 5 bases from J, with 11 bases in between. CDR3 region: CSVGGIDQPQHF. In DNA, the CDR3 is TGCAGCGTCGGGGGGATTGATCAGCCCCAGCATTTT.

The chain links TRBV7-9 to TRBJ1-3, with D unresolved. CDR1 is SEHNR and CDR2 is FQNEAQ in the germline V gene (reference sequence). The CDR3 has 16 residues. V lost 1 base, J lost 1 base, and 11 bases lay in between. The CDR3 here is CASSLGLPLSGNTIYF. The CDR3 DNA is TGTGCCAGCAGCTTAGGGCTACCCTTGTCTGGAAACACCATATATTTT. Looking up the rest from reference TRBV7-9 and TRBJ1-3 gives the full variable domain: DTGVSQNPRHKITKRGQNVTFRCDPISEHNRLYWYRQTLGQGPEFLTYFQNEAQLEKSRLLSDRFSAERPKGSFSTLEIQRTEQGDSAMYLCASSLGLPLSGNTIYFGEGSWLTVV.

This clone was seen a single time. CDR3 protein: CASLSGANVLTF. As DNA, the CDR3 is TGTGCCAGCCTCTCTGGGGCCAACGTCCTGACTTTC. The rearrangement joins TRBV13 to TRBJ2-6; D is unclear. Looked up from germline, CDR1 is PRHDT and CDR2 is FYEKMQ (reference sequence). The V and J ends lost 8 bases and 0 bases respectively, with 2 bases between them. CDR3 size: 12 residues.

The genes are TRBV25-1 and TRBJ1-5; D possibly corresponds to TRBD1 (5 bases). Deletions cut 8 bases from V and 7 bases from J, with 15 bases between. Germline-derived CDR1 and CDR2 are MGHDK and SYGVNS. The CDR3 sequence is 13 residues long. The CDR3 coding sequence is TGTGCCAGCTCAGGGCCACATGAGCAGCCCCAGCATTTT. Its protein product is CASSGPHEQPQHF. The entire variable domain, with the rest obtained from reference TRBV25-1 and TRBJ1-5, is as follows: EADIYQTPRYLVIGTGKKITLECSQTMGHDKMYWYQQDPGMELHLIHYSYGVNSTEKGDLSSESTVSRIRTEHFPLTLESARPSHTSQYLCASSGPHEQPQHFGDGTRLSIL.

This clone was found a few times. The rearrangement links TRBV5-6 to TRBJ1-4, with TRBD1 identical over 9 bases. CDR1 SGHDT and CDR2 YYEEEE come from the germline V gene. The CDR3 consists of 16 residues. The junction had 4 bases not matched to a gene; V was cut back by 1 base and J by 3 bases. The CDR3 DNA reads as TGTGCCAGCAGCTTGTTGGGACAGGGCGCTAATGAAAAACTGTTTTTT. Amino acids: CASSLLGQGANEKLFF.

This clone has just a few counts. The rearrangement uses TRBV6-6 and TRBJ2-1; 9 positions agree with TRBD2. V dropped 2 bases and J dropped 11; count of bases not matched to a gene: 13. This CDR3 contains 16 residues. CDR1 and CDR2 (germline): MNHNY, SVGAGI (reference sequence). This chain's CDR3 is CASSYEQRGASLQQFF. The CDR3 DNA reads as TGTGCCAGCAGTTACGAGCAGCGGGGGGCGTCGTTGCAGCAGTTCTTC.

This clone turned up a few times. The chain recombines TRBV28 with TRBJ2-7; D gene unclear. CDR3 size: 13 residues. V lost 5 bases to trimming and J lost 5 bases, with 13 bases between them. Germline CDR1 is MDHEN and CDR2 is SYDVKM. The CDR3 region is CASSPRTPHEQYF. CDR3 coding DNA: TGTGCCAGCAGTCCTCGGACCCCACACGAGCAGTACTTC.

This clone was picked up a small number of times. This rearrangement joins TRBV4-1 to TRBJ2-6; 8 nucleotides agree with TRBD1. Per germline, CDR1 MGHRA and CDR2 YSYEKL. This CDR3 region has 18 residues. The ends lost 4 bases at V and 0 bases at J; junction bases unmatched: 8. This chain's CDR3 is CASSPGQGPSSGANVLTF. DNA for the CDR3: TGCGCCAGCAGCCCAGGACAGGGACCCAGCTCTGGGGCCAACGTCCTGACTTTC.

This clone has just a few counts. The chain couples TRBV5-8 to TRBJ2-5; either TRBD1 or TRBD2 may supply D (6 bases each). Germline V gene lookup returns CDR1 SGHTS and CDR2 YDEGEE. CDR3 length equals 14 residues. Trimming removed 0 bases at V and 4 bases at J, with 10 bases between. For the CDR3, the DNA is TGTGCCAGCAGCTTGGTTGGAGGGGGAGAGACCCAGTACTTC. Its translation: CASSLVGGGETQYF.

The chain uses TRBV28 and TRBJ2-4; 7 bases agree with TRBD1. With V trimmed by 10 bases and J by 1 base, 7 bases remained unmatched. The CDR3 runs 14 residues. The V gene's germline CDR1 is MDHEN and CDR2 SYDVKM. CDR3 DNA sequence: TGTGCCACCAGGGGGTCGTTTGCCAAAAACATTCAGTACTTC. Translated, it gives CATRGSFAKNIQYF.

This clone has more than one count but fewer than ten. J is TRBJ2-5 and V is TRBV7-3, with D unclear. CDR3 length: 14 amino acids. From germline, CDR1 is SGHTA and CDR2 FQGTGA. V was trimmed by 2 bases and J by 3 bases, leaving 10 bases between them. The CDR3 region has the DNA TGTGCCAGCAGCTTACGATCAGGAGAAGAGACCCAGTACTTC. It is translated as CASSLRSGEETQYF.

The chain uses TRBV5-5 and TRBJ1-6; D gene unclear. The germline V and J ends were trimmed by 2 bases and 14 bases, with 11 bases remaining between them. The CDR3 length is 12 residues. Looked up from germline, CDR1 is SGHKS and CDR2 is YYEKEE (reference sequence). The CDR3 DNA reads TGTGCCAGCAGCTTAGATATCCGGGCCCTCCACTTT. Translating gives CASSLDIRALHF.